Listed here are 29 T cell receptor beta chains from one sample, sequenced in a study of human T cells and chemical hapten exposure. The sample's time point: patch test 1, 2 weeks after DPC sensitization. The sample's treatment: therapeutic diphenylcyclopropenone sensitization with weekly scalp DPC. It was from unfractionated whole blood that total RNA was extracted. A single record per CDR3 protein comes from TCRdb applying MiXCR to the RACE reads. This repertoire shows 40,000 to 65,000 distinct CDR3 sequences, 11% found once; its top ten account for about 2%. The sample was whole blood, taken in connection with sensitization to the hapten diphenylcyclopropenone (DPC). These receptor sequences come from a woman aged 35 to 49 with alopecia areata. Some clones in this sample may be carry-over from other donors' samples.

In this sample, this clonotype turned up many times. The rearrangement links TRBV2 to TRBJ2-7; 11 nucleotides line up with TRBD2. The CDR3 spans 15 residues. V was clipped by 6 bases and J by 2 bases; unmatched bases: 6. Germline V CDR1 and CDR2: SNHLY, FYNNEI. The CDR3 here is CASSLTSGGTYEQYF. The CDR3 DNA reads TGTGCCAGCAGCCTCACTAGCGGGGGTACCTACGAGCAGTACTTC.

This clonotype was counted ten times or more. The rearrangement joins TRBV29-1 to TRBJ2-1; 9 nucleotides agree with TRBD1. This CDR3 comprises 12 residues. Germline trimming cut 6 bases from V and 4 bases from J; bases unmatched to any gene: 1. Germline CDR1 SQVTM, CDR2 ANQGSEA. Written as DNA, the CDR3 is TGCAGCGTGGGACAGGGATACAATGAGCAGTTCTTC. This encodes CSVGQGYNEQFF.

The chain recombines TRBV7-9 with TRBJ1-1; D gene unclear. This CDR3 contains 13 residues. Per germline, CDR1 SEHNR and CDR2 FQNEAQ (reference sequence). The V end was cut by 1 base, the J end by 5 bases, with 8 bases between. CDR3 region: CASSLELRTEAFF. The CDR3 DNA follows: TGTGCCAGCAGCTTAGAACTCCGTACTGAAGCTTTCTTT.

There are many counts of this clonotype. The CDR3 protein is CASEGQGLGGYTF. CDR3 bases: TGTGCCAGCGAAGGACAGGGCTTAGGTGGCTACACCTTC. This sequence joins TRBV2 and TRBJ1-2; TRBD1 agrees at 8 bases. J lost 7 bases, V lost 8 bases, and 9 bases had no gene match. The CDR3 has 13 residues. Germline assignment: CDR1 SNHLY and CDR2 FYNNEI.

This clonotype was counted many times. The chain carries TRBV5-1 and TRBJ2-7; 10 bases align to TRBD2. CDR3 length: 14 amino acids. After removal of 4 bases from V and 4 bases from J, the junction contained 5 bases not matched to a gene. CDR1 SGHRS and CDR2 YFSETQ come from the germline V gene. CDR3 protein: CASSPSAGGYEQYF. The CDR3 coding sequence is TGCGCCAGCAGCCCATCAGCGGGAGGGTACGAGCAGTACTTC.

In this sample, this clonotype turned up a few times. The chain joins TRBV5-4 to TRBJ2-5; 7 bases fit TRBD2. Trimming at V came to 1 base and at J to 0 bases, leaving 6 bases not matched to a gene. The CDR3 has 16 amino acids. Germline V lookup: CDR1 SGHNT, CDR2 YYREEE (reference sequence). The chain's CDR3 is CASSLRQAGHQETQYF. The DNA of the CDR3 is TGTGCCAGCAGCTTGCGCCAAGCGGGGCACCAAGAGACCCAGTACTTC.

This clonotype has at least ten counts. The V call is TRBV24-1, the J call TRBJ2-5; tentative D call: TRBD2 (6 bases). In germline, CDR1 is KGHDR, CDR2 SFDVKD. V shed 4 bases and J shed 4 bases, with 18 bases lying between them. The CDR3 extends over 16 amino acids. This chain's CDR3 is CATSESRGTPRETQYF. Written as DNA, the CDR3 is TGTGCCACCAGTGAGAGTCGAGGGACTCCGCGAGAGACCCAGTACTTC.

This clonotype has at least ten counts. The rearrangement links TRBV9 to TRBJ2-3; 8 positions agree with TRBD2. Germline trimming cut 4 bases from V and 6 bases from J; bases unmatched to any gene: 13. The CDR3 has 16 residues. The germline V gene encodes CDR1 SGDLS and CDR2 YYNGEE. For the CDR3, the DNA is TGTGCCAGCAGCTCCGCCAGCGGGAGCCCCGCGGATACGCAGTATTTT. It specifies CASSSASGSPADTQYF. The full variable domain, its missing parts supplied by reference TRBV9 and TRBJ2-3, is DSGVTQTPKHLITATGQRVTLRCSPRSGDLSVYWYQQSLDQGLQFLIQYYNGEERAKGNILERFSAQQFPDLHSELNLSSLELGDSALYFCASSSASGSPADTQYFGPGTRLTVL.

The rearrangement links TRBV28 to TRBJ2-7, with 7 bases aligning to TRBD2. The ends lost 7 bases at V and 2 bases at J; junction bases unmatched: 8. This CDR3 spans 14 amino acids. Germline lookup yields CDR1 MDHEN and CDR2 SYDVKM. DNA for the CDR3: TGTGCCAGCACCTGGGGGGGTAGGGCCTACGAGCAGTACTTC. Its translation is CASTWGGRAYEQYF.

This clonotype was observed a few times. The chain combines TRBV18 with TRBJ2-5; D is unresolved. This CDR3 contains 13 residues. Between the trimmed V and J ends, which lost 5 bases and 2 bases, there was a span of 9 bases. Germline-derived CDR1 and CDR2 are KGHSH and LQKENI. This chain's CDR3 is CASSNGHQETQYF. CDR3 in DNA: TGTGCCAGCTCAAATGGGCATCAAGAGACCCAGTACTTC.

In its sample, this clonotype was seen a few times. The chain recombines TRBV11-2 with TRBJ2-5; D unresolved. The CDR3 is made up of 13 amino acids. Trimming removed 3 bases at V and 1 base at J, with 6 bases between. Germline V gives CDR1 SGHAT, CDR2 FQNNGV. This chain's CDR3 is CASSFQVQETQYF. The DNA of the CDR3 is TGTGCCAGCAGCTTTCAAGTCCAAGAGACCCAGTACTTC.

This clonotype was counted at least ten times. J is TRBJ1-2 and V is TRBV5-1, with 8 nucleotides matching TRBD1. CDR1 SGHRS and CDR2 YFSETQ come from the germline V gene. After removal of 4 bases from V and 5 bases from J, the junction contained 10 bases not matched to a gene. CDR3 size: 15 residues. The CDR3 DNA sequence: TGCGCCAGCAGCCTGACAGGGGCGAATCGGTATGGCTACACCTTC. This gives the protein CASSLTGANRYGYTF.

Comment on this clonotype: This could be a read error, since a much larger clone is one nucleotide away. The chain employs TRBV7-2 and TRBJ2-3; TRBD2 aligns across 7 bases. V was pared by 5 bases and J by 5 bases, with 7 bases of the junction left unmatched. The germline V gene encodes CDR1 SGHTA and CDR2 FQGNSA. The CDR3 totals 14 residues. DNA of the CDR3: TGTGCCAGCAGCCGAGGGACTATATTAGATACGCAGTATTTT. Amino acids: CASSRGTILDTQYF.

This clonotype was counted many times. The V gene is TRBV2, the J gene TRBJ1-3, with D possibly TRBD1 on 6 matching bases. V dropped 5 bases and J dropped 5 bases, with 10 bases sitting between them. CDR3 size: 13 residues. The germline V gene encodes CDR1 SNHLY and CDR2 FYNNEI. This chain's CDR3 is CASSLDRRNTIYF. CDR3 sequence (DNA): TGTGCCAGCAGTCTCGACAGGAGAAACACCATATATTTT.

This clonotype occurred once. The genes are TRBV29-1 and TRBJ1-1, with D perhaps TRBD1 (6 bases). Germline V lookup: CDR1 SQVTM, CDR2 ANQGSEA. The CDR3 length is 12 residues. The V end lost 7 bases, the J end lost 3 bases, and 12 bases lay between the germline ends. CDR3 region: CSGNRVDTEAFF. The CDR3 DNA reads TGCAGCGGTAACAGGGTCGACACTGAAGCTTTCTTT. Using reference TRBV29-1 and TRBJ1-1 for the parts outside the CDR3, the full variable domain is SAVISQKPSRDICQRGTSLTIQCQVDSQVTMMFWYRQQPGQSLTLIATANQGSEATYESGFVIDKFPISRPNLTFSTLTVSNMSPEDSSIYLCSGNRVDTEAFFGQGTRLTVV.

The rearrangement links TRBV7-8 to TRBJ2-5; D call uncertain. Germline V gene sequence: CDR1 SGHVS, CDR2 FQNEAQ. The CDR3 loop spans 10 amino acids. V was cut by 8 bases and J by 5 bases, with 6 bases left in between. CDR3 in DNA: TGTGCCAGCGGCCTGGAGACCCAGTACTTC. It is translated as CASGLETQYF.

Ten or more counts support this clonotype. This chain connects TRBV5-1 to TRBJ2-3; TRBD2 aligns across 8 bases. Germline CDR1 SGHRS, CDR2 YFSETQ. J gave up 6 bases and V 7 bases, and 16 bases lay outside the gene matches. The CDR3 is made up of 16 amino acids. The CDR3 loop reads CASHLGAGGSKDTQYF. The CDR3 bases are TGCGCCAGCCACCTGGGGGCGGGAGGTTCAAAGGATACGCAGTATTTT.

The sample holds many counts of this clonotype. The genes are TRBV28 and TRBJ1-5; 9 bases map to TRBD1. Unmatched junction bases numbered 8, after V lost 7 bases and J lost 1 base. Germline CDR1 is MDHEN and CDR2 is SYDVKM. The CDR3 extends over 16 amino acids. Here the CDR3 DNA reads TGTGCCAGCATACCGGGACAGGGAGGCAGCAATCAGCCCCAGCATTTT. It is translated as CASIPGQGGSNQPQHF.

In this sample, this clonotype turned up many times. V gene TRBV20-1 combines with J gene TRBJ1-5; weak D call: TRBD1 (6 bases). Per germline, CDR1 DFQATT and CDR2 SNEGSKA (reference sequence). The CDR3 has 14 amino acids. Trimming took off 5 bases at V and 1 base at J, with 12 bases between the two ends. The CDR3 bases are TGCAGTGCTCACGGGGGGGCGAGCAATCAGCCCCAGCATTTT. Translated: CSAHGGASNQPQHF.

This chain uses TRBV10-2 with TRBJ1-6; D not resolved. Germline V gene data show CDR1 as WSHSY and CDR2 as SAAADI. The CDR3 has 13 amino acids. V lost 3 bases and J 11 bases, leaving 11 bases between the germline ends. The CDR3 spells CASSETTAAPLHF. CDR3 in DNA: TGCGCCAGCAGTGAAACCACGGCGGCACCCCTCCACTTT.

This clonotype was picked up many times. The chain combines TRBV12-3 or TRBV12-4 with TRBJ2-7; TRBD1 might be the D (6 bases). The V end was cut by 3 bases, the J end by 2 bases, with 8 bases between. The CDR3 length is 13 residues. This chain's CDR3 is CASSFTGPYEQYF. The CDR3 DNA reads TGTGCCAGCAGTTTCACAGGGCCCTACGAGCAGTACTTC.

A few counts support this clonotype. The CDR3: CASPAGTPESPSTDTQYF. CDR3 coding DNA: TGTGCCAGCCCTGCGGGGACACCTGAGTCACCCAGCACAGATACGCAGTATTTT. This chain links TRBV28 with TRBJ2-3, with D perhaps assigned TRBD1 or TRBD2 (6 bases each). Deletions cut 8 bases from V and 0 bases from J, with 24 bases between. Germline V CDR1 and CDR2: MDHEN, SYDVKM. This CDR3 has 18 amino acids.

This clonotype was observed a few times. The V gene is TRBV9, the J gene TRBJ2-3, with 9 bases matching TRBD2. From germline, CDR1 is SGDLS and CDR2 YYNGEE. The length of the CDR3 is 16 residues. J gave up 5 bases and V 4 bases, and 11 bases lay outside the gene matches. The CDR3 DNA reads as TGTGCCAGCAGCACCCGACCGGGACTAGCAGTAGATACGCAGTATTTT. It codes for CASSTRPGLAVDTQYF.

This clonotype was observed many times. The chain employs TRBV20-1 and TRBJ1-1, with D possibly matching TRBD1 (6 bases). CDR1 and CDR2 from the germline V gene are DFQATT and SNEGSKA (reference sequence). The ends were cut back, 2 bases at V and 8 bases at J, with 12 bases in the middle. The CDR3 extends over 12 amino acids. The CDR3 DNA reads as TGCAGTGCTAGATTACAGGGTAGAGAAGCTTTCTTT. Amino acid sequence: CSARLQGREAFF.

Many counts were recorded for this clonotype. The chain is built from TRBV18 and TRBJ1-1; D remains ambiguous. CDR1 is KGHSH and CDR2 is LQKENI in the germline V gene. The CDR3 is 13 amino acids. Trimming left V 0 bases short and J 2 bases short, with 4 bases between. The CDR3 nucleotides are TGTGCCAGCTCACCACCCCATAACACTGAAGCTTTCTTT. Translated: CASSPPHNTEAFF. The whole variable domain, remainder taken from reference TRBV18 and TRBJ1-1, is NAGVMQNPRHLVRRRGQEARLRCSPMKGHSHVYWYRQLPEEGLKFMVYLQKENIIDESGMPKERFSAEFPKEGPSILRIQQVVRGDSAAYFCASSPPHNTEAFFGQGTRLTVV.

This clonotype was observed a few times. This chain links TRBV29-1 with TRBJ2-1, with TRBD1 as a possible D gene (5 bases). CDR1 and CDR2 from the germline V gene are SQVTM and ANQGSEA. The CDR3 consists of 13 residues. Trimming left V 4 bases short and J 7 bases short, with 14 bases between. The CDR3 reads CSVGTRIGNEQFF. As DNA, the CDR3 is TGCAGCGTTGGGACACGAATAGGGAATGAGCAGTTCTTC.

This clonotype was seen once. The V and J genes are TRBV6-6 and TRBJ2-5, with 9 bases fitting TRBD1. V lost 2 bases to trimming and J lost 5 bases; unmatched junction nucleotides: 3. The CDR3 contains 14 residues. CDR1 and CDR2 (germline): MNHNY, SVGAGI (reference sequence). The CDR3 region has the DNA TGTGCCAGCAGTTACGGGACAGGGCGGGAGACCCAGTACTTC. As protein: CASSYGTGRETQYF.

This clonotype showed up just a few times. The V and J genes are TRBV4-1 and TRBJ2-1, with 8 bases lining up with TRBD1. The CDR3 loop spans 16 amino acids. The ends lost 3 bases at V and 0 bases at J; junction bases unmatched: 4. Per the germline V gene, CDR1 is MGHRA and CDR2 is YSYEKL. This CDR3 reads CASSHRTGGSYNEQFF. CDR3 bases: TGCGCCAGCAGCCATCGCACAGGGGGCTCCTACAATGAGCAGTTCTTC.

This clonotype was detected a few times. V usage is TRBV11-3 and J usage is TRBJ1-1; D possibly corresponds to TRBD1 (6 bases). The ends were cut back, 5 bases at V and 5 bases at J, with 18 bases in the middle. The V gene's germline CDR1 is SGHNT and CDR2 YENEEA. The CDR3 loop spans 15 amino acids. The CDR3 DNA is TGTGCCAGCAGCCCCGCCGGGGGGGCCGAGACTGAAGCTTTCTTT. Its translation is CASSPAGGAETEAFF.